This T cell receptor beta chain derives from a study of CD8+CD57+ T cells in acquired aplastic anemia. The template used for profiling TCR beta VDJ and CDR3 was genomic DNA. Using its own MiXCR run on the reads, TCRdb lists one record per CDR3 protein. The sample yields roughly 280,000 distinct CDR3 sequences, approximately 57% seen once. Worth noting for this clonotype: Likely a read error: the CDR3 ends without its conserved phenylalanine or tryptophan.

Sequenced patients had shown CD8+CD57+ cell expansion by flow cytometry. The length of the CDR3 is 15 residues. Germline CDR1 reads MNHEY; CDR2 reads SVGAGI. V was pared by 6 bases and J by 0 bases, with 4 bases of the junction left unmatched. This sequence originates from a human donor with aplastic anemia. What was sequenced was sorted CD4+, CD8+, or CD8+CD57+ T cells (not recorded which) from PBMCs. This chain joins TRBV6-5 and TRBJ2-7, with 11 bases matching TRBD2. The CDR3 DNA is TGTGCCAGCAGACGAACTAGCGGGGGCTCCTACGAGCAGTACTCC. This codes for CASRRTSGGSYEQYS.